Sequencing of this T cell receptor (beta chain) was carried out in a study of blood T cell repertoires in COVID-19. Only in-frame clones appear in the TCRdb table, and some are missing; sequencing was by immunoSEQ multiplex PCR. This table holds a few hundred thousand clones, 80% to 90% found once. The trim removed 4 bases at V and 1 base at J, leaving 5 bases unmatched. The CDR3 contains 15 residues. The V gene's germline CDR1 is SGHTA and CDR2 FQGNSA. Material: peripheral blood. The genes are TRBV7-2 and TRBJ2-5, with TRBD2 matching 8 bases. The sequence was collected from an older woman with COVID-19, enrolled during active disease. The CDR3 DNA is TGTGCCAGCAGCTCGGGGGGGGGCTTCCAAGAGACCCAGTACTTC. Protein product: CASSSGGGFQETQYF.